This TCR beta chain was recovered during a study of cytomegalovirus exposure and HLA in healthy donors. Study-level points and caveats: In an earlier analysis, in about 530 donors, most V segments appeared productive either ~87% or ~30% of the time. Later on, an analysis found that several of the most significant clusters appeared to be linked to common viral pathogens, which included parvovirus B19. Using the classifier, cytomegalovirus status was reportedly diagnosed with high specificity and sensitivity.

Use of 60 Vbeta and 13 Jbeta primers characterized the PCR. The data were produced by immunoSEQ multiplex PCR, yet TCRdb's version contains in-frame clones alone and is incomplete. Altogether around 120,000 clones are present, about two thirds being singletons, with the ten largest covering roughly 8.2%. The CDR3 length is 13 residues. Germline CDR1 is SGHVS and CDR2 is FQNEAQ. The germline V and J ends were trimmed by 4 bases and 8 bases, with 14 bases remaining between them. On this clone itself: Its antigen is unknown.

Sequencing was done on a sample of PBMCs. The sequence was obtained from a woman in her 40s in good health and CMV-seropositive. This sequence joins TRBV7-8 and TRBJ2-5, with a tentative D call TRBD2 (5 bases). The CDR3 DNA reads as TGTGCCAGCAGCTCGTCTGGCGGGCTAACCCAGTACTTC. This codes for CASSSSGGLTQYF.